The T cell receptor beta chain under discussion was sequenced for a study of T cells in Graves' hyperthyroidism and ophthalmopathy. This clonotype has at least ten counts. Patients counted as stable if ophthalmopathy did not develop within 18 months. Disease duration under 2 months; hyperthyroidism patients were aged 18 to 65. Diagnosis relied on clinical symptoms, serum thyroxine and TRAb, thyroid ultrasound and orbital computed tomography. Amplification targeted TCR beta CDR3 regions from RNA transcripts. First-round RT-PCR with HTBI primers amplified the TCR CDR3 region. TCRdb redid the calling of the multiplex PCR reads with MiXCR, one entry per CDR3 protein. The table lists about 520,000 distinct CDR3 sequences, about 20% of them singletons. This sequence was found in a man between 18 and 29 years old with Graves' hyperthyroidism. Sequencing was carried out using blood.

The DNA for the CDR3 is TGTGCCAGCAGTGCGGGGGGGGTAGCCAAAAACATTCAGTACTTC. Encoded protein: CASSAGGVAKNIQYF. V usage is TRBV6-2 or TRBV6-3 and J usage is TRBJ2-4; 9 bases match TRBD2. Losses at the gene ends were 5 bases for V and 0 bases for J; bases not matched to a gene: 2. The germline gives CDR1 MNHEY, CDR2 SVGEGT. This CDR3 has 15 amino acids.